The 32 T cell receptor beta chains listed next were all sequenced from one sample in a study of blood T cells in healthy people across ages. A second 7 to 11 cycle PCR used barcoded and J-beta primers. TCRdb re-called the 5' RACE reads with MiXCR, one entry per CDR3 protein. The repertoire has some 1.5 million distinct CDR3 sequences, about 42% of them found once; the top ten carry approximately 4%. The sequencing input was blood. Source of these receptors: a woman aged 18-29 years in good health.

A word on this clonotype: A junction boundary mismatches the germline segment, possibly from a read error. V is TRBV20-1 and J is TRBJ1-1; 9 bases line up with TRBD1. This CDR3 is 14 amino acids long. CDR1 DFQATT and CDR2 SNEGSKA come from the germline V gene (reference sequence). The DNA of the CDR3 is TGCAGTGTTGCACAGGGGGCAATGAACACTGGAGCTTTCTTT. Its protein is CSVAQGAMNTGAFF.

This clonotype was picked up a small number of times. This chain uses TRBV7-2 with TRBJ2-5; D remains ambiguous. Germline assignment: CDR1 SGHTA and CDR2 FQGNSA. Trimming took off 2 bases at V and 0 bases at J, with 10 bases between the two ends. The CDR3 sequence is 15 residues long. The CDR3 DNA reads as TGTGCCAGCAGCTTAACACGGGTGGACCAAGAGACCCAGTACTTC. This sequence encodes CASSLTRVDQETQYF.

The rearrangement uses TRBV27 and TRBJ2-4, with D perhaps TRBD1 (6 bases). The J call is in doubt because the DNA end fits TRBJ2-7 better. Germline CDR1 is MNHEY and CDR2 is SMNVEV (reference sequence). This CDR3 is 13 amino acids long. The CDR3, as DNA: TGTGCCAGCAGTTTCCTAGGACAGTGCGAGCAGTACTTC. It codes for CASSFLGQCEQYF.

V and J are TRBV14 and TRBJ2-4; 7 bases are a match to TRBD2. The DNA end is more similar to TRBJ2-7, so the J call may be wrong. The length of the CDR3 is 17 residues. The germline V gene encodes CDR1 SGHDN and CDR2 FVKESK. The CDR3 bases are TGTGCCAGCAGCCAAGATTGGGGCCGGCGGGAGCAGGGCGAGCAGTACTTC. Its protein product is CASSQDWGRREQGEQYF.

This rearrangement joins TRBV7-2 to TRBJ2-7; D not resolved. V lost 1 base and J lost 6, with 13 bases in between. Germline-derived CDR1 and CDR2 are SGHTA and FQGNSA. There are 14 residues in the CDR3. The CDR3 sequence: CASSLEYRPIEQYF. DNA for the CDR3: TGTGCCAGCAGCTTAGAATACCGGCCAATCGAGCAGTACTTC.

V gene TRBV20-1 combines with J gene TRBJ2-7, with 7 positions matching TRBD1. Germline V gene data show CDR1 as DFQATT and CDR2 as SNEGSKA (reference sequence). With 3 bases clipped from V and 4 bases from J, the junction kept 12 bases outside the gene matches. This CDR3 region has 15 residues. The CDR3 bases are TGCAGTGCTAGTCCCTCCTACAGGGGTCGATACGAGCAGTACTTC. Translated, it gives CSASPSYRGRYEQYF.

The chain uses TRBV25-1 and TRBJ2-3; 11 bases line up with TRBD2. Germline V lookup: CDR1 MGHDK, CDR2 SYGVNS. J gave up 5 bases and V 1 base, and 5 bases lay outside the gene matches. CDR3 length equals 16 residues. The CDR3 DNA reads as TGTGCCAGCAGTGAATTACTAGCGGGAGAAGGAGATACGCAGTATTTT. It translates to CASSELLAGEGDTQYF.

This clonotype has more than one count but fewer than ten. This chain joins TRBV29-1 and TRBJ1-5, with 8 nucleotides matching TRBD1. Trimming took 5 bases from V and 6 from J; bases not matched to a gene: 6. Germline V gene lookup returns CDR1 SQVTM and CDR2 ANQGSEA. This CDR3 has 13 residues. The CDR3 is CSVPGQGGQPQHF. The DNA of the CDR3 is TGCAGCGTTCCTGGACAGGGCGGTCAGCCCCAGCATTTT.

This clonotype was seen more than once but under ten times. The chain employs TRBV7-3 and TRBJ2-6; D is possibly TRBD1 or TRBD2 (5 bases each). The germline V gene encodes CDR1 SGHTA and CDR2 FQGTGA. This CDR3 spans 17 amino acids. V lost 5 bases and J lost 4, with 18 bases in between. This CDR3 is CASSKPGLSPGANVLTF. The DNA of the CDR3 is TGTGCCAGCAGCAAACCGGGGCTCAGTCCCGGGGCCAACGTCCTGACTTTC. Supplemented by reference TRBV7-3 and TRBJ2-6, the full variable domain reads GAGVSQTPSNKVTEKGKYVELRCDPISGHTALYWYRQSLGQGPEFLIYFQGTGAADDSGLPNDRFFAVRPEGSVSTLKIQRTERGDSAVYLCASSKPGLSPGANVLTFGAGSRLTVL.

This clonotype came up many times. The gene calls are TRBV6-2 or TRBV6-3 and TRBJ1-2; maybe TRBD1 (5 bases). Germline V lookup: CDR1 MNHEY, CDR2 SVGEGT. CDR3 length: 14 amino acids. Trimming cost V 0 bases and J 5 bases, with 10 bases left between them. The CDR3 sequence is CASSYSRQTYGYTF. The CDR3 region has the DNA TGTGCCAGCAGTTACTCGAGACAGACATATGGCTACACCTTC.

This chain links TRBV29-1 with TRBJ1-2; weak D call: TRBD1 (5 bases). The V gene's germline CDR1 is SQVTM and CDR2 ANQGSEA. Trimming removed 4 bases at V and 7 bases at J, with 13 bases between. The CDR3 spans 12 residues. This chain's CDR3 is CSVGGNIFGYTF. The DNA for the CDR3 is TGCAGCGTTGGGGGGAACATTTTTGGCTACACCTTC.

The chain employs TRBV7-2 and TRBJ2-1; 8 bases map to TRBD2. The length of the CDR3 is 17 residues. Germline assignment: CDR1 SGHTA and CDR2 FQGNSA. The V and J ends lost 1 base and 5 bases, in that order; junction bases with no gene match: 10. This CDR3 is CASSLEAGRAGDNEQFF. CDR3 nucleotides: TGTGCCAGCAGCTTAGAAGCGGGACGAGCGGGGGACAATGAGCAGTTCTTC.

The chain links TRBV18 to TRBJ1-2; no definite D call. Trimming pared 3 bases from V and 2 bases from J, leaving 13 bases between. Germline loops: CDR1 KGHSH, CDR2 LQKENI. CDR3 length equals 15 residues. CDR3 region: CASSPAARSNYGYTF. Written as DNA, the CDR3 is TGTGCCAGCTCACCTGCCGCCAGGTCGAACTATGGCTACACCTTC.

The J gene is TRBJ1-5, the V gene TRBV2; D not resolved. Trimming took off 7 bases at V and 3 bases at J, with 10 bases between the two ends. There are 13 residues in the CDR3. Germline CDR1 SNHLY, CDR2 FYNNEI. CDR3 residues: CASKRAFNQPQHF. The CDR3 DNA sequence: TGTGCCAGCAAAAGGGCCTTCAATCAGCCCCAGCATTTT.

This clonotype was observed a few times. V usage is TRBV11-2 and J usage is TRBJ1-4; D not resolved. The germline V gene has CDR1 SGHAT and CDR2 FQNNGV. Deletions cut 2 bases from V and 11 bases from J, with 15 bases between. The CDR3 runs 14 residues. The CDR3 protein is CASSLTQLESKLFF. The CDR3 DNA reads TGTGCCAGCAGCTTAACCCAGCTCGAATCTAAACTGTTTTTT.

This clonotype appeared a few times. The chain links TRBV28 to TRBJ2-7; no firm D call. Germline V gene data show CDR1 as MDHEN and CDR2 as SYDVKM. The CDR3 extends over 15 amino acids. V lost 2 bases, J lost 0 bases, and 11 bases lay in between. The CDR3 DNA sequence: TGTGCCAGCAGTTTACCTCCCCCCCTCTCCTACGAGCAGTACTTC. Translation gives CASSLPPPLSYEQYF.

Here the CDR3 reads CAISEPGRAGIHSYEQYF. Here the CDR3 DNA reads TGTGCCATCAGTGAGCCTGGGAGAGCGGGGATCCACTCCTACGAGCAGTACTTC. The chain combines TRBV10-3 with TRBJ2-7; 7 bases map to TRBD2. CDR3 length: 18 amino acids. In germline, CDR1 is ENHRY, CDR2 SYGVKD. The trim removed 2 bases at V and 0 bases at J, leaving 13 bases unmatched.

CDR3 sequence reads: CASSSLKVAGQGYEQYF. CDR3 in DNA: TGTGCCAGCAGCTCTTTAAAGGTCGCGGGACAGGGCTACGAGCAGTACTTC. This chain uses TRBV11-1 with TRBJ2-5; TRBD1 matches 9 bases. The DNA matches TRBJ2-7 better at its end, which makes the J call doubtful. Per the germline V gene, CDR1 is SGHAT and CDR2 is FQDESV (reference sequence). The CDR3 has 17 amino acids.

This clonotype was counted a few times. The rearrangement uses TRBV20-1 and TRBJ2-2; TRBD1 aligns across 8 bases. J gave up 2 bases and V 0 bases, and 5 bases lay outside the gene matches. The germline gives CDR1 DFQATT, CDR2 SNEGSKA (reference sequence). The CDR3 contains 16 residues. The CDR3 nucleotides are TGCAGTGCTAGAGATCTCGGACAGGGTAACACCGGGGAGCTGTTTTTT. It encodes CSARDLGQGNTGELFF.

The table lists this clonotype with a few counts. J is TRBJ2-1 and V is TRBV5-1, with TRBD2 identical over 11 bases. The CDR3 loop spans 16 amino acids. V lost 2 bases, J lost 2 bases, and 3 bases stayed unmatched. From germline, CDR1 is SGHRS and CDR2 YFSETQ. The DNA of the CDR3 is TGCGCCAGCAGCTTCTCACTAGCGGGGGCCTACAATGAGCAGTTCTTC. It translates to CASSFSLAGAYNEQFF.

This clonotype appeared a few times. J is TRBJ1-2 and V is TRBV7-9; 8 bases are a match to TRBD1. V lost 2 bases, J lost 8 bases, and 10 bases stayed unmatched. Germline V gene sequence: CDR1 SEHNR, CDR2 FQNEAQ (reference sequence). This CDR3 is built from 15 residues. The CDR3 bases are TGTGCCAGCAGCTTACAGACAGGGGTACGAGAGGGCTACACCTTC. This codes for CASSLQTGVREGYTF.

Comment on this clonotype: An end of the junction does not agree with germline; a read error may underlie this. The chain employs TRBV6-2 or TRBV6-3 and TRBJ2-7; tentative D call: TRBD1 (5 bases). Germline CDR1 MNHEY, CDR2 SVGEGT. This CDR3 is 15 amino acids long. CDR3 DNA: TGTGCCAGCAGATACTCAGGGTCCGATCCCTACGAGCAGTACTTC. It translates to CASRYSGSDPYEQYF.

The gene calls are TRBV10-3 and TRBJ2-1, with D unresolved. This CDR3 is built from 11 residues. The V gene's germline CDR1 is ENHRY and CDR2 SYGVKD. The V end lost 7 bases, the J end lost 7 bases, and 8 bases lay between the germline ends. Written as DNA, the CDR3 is TGTGCCATCACAAGAGGTAATGAGCAGTTCTTC. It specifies CAITRGNEQFF.

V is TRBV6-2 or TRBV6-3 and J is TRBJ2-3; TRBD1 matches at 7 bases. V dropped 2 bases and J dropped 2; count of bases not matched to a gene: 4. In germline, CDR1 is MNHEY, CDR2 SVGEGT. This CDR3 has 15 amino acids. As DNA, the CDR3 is TGTGCCAGCAGTTACGACAGGGTGTTCACAGATACGCAGTATTTT. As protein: CASSYDRVFTDTQYF.

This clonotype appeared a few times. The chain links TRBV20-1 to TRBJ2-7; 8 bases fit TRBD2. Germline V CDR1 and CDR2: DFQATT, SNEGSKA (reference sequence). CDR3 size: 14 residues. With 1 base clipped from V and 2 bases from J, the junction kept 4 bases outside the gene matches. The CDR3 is CSARVGRAPYEQYF. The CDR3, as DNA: TGCAGTGCTAGAGTCGGGAGGGCCCCCTACGAGCAGTACTTC.

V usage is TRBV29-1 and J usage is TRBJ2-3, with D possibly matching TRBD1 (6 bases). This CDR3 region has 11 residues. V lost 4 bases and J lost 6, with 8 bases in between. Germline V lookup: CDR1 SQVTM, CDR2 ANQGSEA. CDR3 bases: TGCAGCGTTGGTAGGGGGGATACGCAGTATTTT. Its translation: CSVGRGDTQYF.

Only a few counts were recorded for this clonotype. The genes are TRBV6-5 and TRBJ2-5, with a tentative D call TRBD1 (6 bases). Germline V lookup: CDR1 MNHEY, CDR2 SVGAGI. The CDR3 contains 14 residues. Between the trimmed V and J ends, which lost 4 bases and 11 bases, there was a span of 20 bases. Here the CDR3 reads CASSWDGQTQEQYF. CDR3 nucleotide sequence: TGTGCCAGCAGTTGGGACGGACAGACACAAGAGCAGTACTTC.

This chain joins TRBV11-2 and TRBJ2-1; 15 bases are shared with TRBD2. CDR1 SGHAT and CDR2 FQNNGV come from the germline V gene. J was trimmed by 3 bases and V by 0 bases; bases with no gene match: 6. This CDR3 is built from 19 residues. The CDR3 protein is CASSLDRGLAGGLYNEQFF. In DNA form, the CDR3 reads TGTGCCAGCAGCTTAGATCGGGGACTAGCGGGAGGCCTCTACAATGAGCAGTTCTTC.

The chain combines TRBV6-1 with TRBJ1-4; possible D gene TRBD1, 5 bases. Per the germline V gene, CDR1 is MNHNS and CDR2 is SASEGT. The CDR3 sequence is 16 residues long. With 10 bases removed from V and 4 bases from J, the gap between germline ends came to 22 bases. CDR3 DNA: TGTGCCACTCTCCCAAGGGATACAGGATTTAATGAAAAACTGTTTTTT. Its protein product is CATLPRDTGFNEKLFF.

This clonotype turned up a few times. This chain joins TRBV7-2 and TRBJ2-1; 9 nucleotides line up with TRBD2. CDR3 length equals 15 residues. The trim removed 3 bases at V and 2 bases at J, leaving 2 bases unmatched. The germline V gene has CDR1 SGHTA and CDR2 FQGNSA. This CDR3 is CASSFGLATYNEQFF. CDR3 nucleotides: TGTGCCAGCAGCTTCGGACTAGCGACCTACAATGAGCAGTTCTTC.

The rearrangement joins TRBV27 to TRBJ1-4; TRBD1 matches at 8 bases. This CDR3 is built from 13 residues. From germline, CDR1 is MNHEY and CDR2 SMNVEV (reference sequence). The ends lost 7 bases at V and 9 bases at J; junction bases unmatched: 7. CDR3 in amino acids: CASTSGQDKKLFF. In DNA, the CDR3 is TGTGCCAGCACCTCGGGACAGGATAAAAAACTGTTTTTT. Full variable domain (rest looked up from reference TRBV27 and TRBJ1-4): EAQVTQNPRYLITVTGKKLTVTCSQNMNHEYMSWYRQDPGLGLRQIYYSMNVEVTDKGDVPEGYKVSRKEKRNFPLILESPSPNQTSLYFCASTSGQDKKLFFGSGTQLSVL.

CDR3 sequence reads: CASSSKPGQGFTNYGYTF. CDR3 sequence (DNA): TGTGCCAGCAGTTCGAAACCGGGACAGGGTTTTACCAACTATGGCTACACCTTC. The chain recombines TRBV7-9 with TRBJ1-2, with 9 positions matching TRBD1. V was clipped by 6 bases and J by 2 bases; unmatched bases: 16. Germline loops: CDR1 SEHNR, CDR2 FQNEAQ (reference sequence). The CDR3 has 18 amino acids.